The text below deals with one T cell receptor beta chain. Generated by immunoSEQ multiplex PCR, the TCRdb table keeps only in-frame clones and is missing some. The sample consists of 200,000 or so clones, less than 90% of them appearing once. V dropped 12 bases and J dropped 2 bases, with 12 bases sitting between them. Germline values: CDR1 KGHDR, CDR2 SFDVKD. The CDR3 has 12 residues. This specimen comes from a study of blood T cell repertoires in COVID-19. This sequence originates from an older man with acute or convalescent COVID-19. This rearrangement joins TRBV24-1 to TRBJ1-1, with D tentatively TRBD1 (5 bases). Source material: peripheral blood. The CDR3 DNA follows: TGTGCCGCAAGAACAGGAAACACTGAAGCTTTCTTT. This sequence encodes CAARTGNTEAFF.